This T cell receptor beta chain was identified in a study of CD8 T cells in ankylosing spondylitis. This clonotype was detected ten times or more. Its target is unknown. It was by quantitative 5'-RACE with molecular barcodes that TCR beta libraries were made. A single record per CDR3 protein comes from TCRdb applying MiXCR to the 5' RACE reads. The data contain some 25,000 distinct CDR3 sequences, 2.5% to 3% of them seen just once; the ten biggest clones take up approximately 7.5%. Notes on the study in general: Significant enrichment of disease-linked clones was reported in matched ankylosing spondylitis synovial fluid. A motif in TCR beta, a set of about 8 highly homologous variants, appeared characteristic of ankylosing spondylitis blood.

This clonotype was sampled from a female donor with ankylosing spondylitis or in good health (not recorded which). The sequenced sample consisted of blood, either unsorted or a sorted T cell fraction (not recorded which).

CDR3 in DNA: TGTGCCAGCAGCCCGAGCCCGGGGACCAGCGCTGGCAATGAGCAGTTCTTC. Amino acids: CASSPSPGTSAGNEQFF. The chain employs TRBV9 and TRBJ2-1, with D perhaps being TRBD1 or TRBD2 (5 bases each). Germline loops: CDR1 SGDLS, CDR2 YYNGEE. V shed 4 bases and J shed 6 bases, with 23 bases lying between them. The CDR3 contains 17 residues.